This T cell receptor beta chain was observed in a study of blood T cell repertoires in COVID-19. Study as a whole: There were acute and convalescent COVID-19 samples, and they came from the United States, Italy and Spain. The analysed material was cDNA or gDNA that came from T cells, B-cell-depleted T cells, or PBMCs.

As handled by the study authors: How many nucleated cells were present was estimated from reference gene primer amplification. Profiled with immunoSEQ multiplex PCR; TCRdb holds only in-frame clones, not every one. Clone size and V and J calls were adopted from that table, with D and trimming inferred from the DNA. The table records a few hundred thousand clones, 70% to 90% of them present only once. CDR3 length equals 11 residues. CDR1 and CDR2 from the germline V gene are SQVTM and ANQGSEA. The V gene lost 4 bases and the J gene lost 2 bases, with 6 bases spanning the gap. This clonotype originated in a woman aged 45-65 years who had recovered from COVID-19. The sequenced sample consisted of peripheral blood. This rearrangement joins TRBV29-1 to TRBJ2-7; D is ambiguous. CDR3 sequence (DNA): TGCAGCGTTGGCGCACCCTACGAGCAGTACTTC. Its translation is CSVGAPYEQYF.